The 28 T cell receptor beta chains listed next were all sequenced from one sample in a study of T cell changes during pregnancy in multiple sclerosis. The data were produced by immunoSEQ multiplex PCR, yet TCRdb's version contains in-frame clones alone and is incomplete. The repertoire holds approximately 20,000 clones, around 93% seen once, with roughly 0.68% in the top ten. Sequenced material: CD4+ T cells from peripheral blood mononuclear cells, taken in the third trimester of pregnancy. The source is a female donor with multiple sclerosis, enrolled in a pregnancy study.

CDR3 DNA: TGTGCCAGCAGTTTATACACCGCAGATACGCAGTATTTT. Its translation is CASSLYTADTQYF. The V call is TRBV27, the J call TRBJ2-3, with unresolved D. CDR1 is MNHEY, CDR2 SMNVEV, per germline (reference sequence). The V and J ends lost 1 base and 4 bases respectively, with 6 bases between them. CDR3 length: 13 amino acids.

V gene TRBV15 combines with J gene TRBJ2-7; 9 bases are a match to TRBD1. This CDR3 contains 15 residues. After removal of 2 bases from V and 2 bases from J, the junction contained 4 bases not matched to a gene. Looked up from germline, CDR1 is LNHNV and CDR2 is YYDKDF (reference sequence). CDR3 bases: TGTGCCACCAGCAGAACGACAGGGGGACCCTACGAGCAGTACTTC. Its translation: CATSRTTGGPYEQYF.

The chain links TRBV27 to TRBJ2-7, with 7 bases that match TRBD1. CDR1 and CDR2 (germline): MNHEY, SMNVEV (reference sequence). This CDR3 comprises 14 residues. J was trimmed by 8 bases and V by 5 bases; bases with no gene match: 12. In DNA form, the CDR3 reads TGTGCCAGCAGTCCCCGTCGACAGGGAAGGAAGCAGTACTTC. Its translation is CASSPRRQGRKQYF.

This sequence joins TRBV5-1 and TRBJ2-3, with 11 bases aligning to TRBD2. This CDR3 is built from 14 residues. Per the germline V gene, CDR1 is SGHRS and CDR2 is YFSETQ. J gave up 3 bases and V 7 bases, and 4 bases lay outside the gene matches. Here the CDR3 DNA reads TGCGCCAGCGCCACTAGCGGGGGAACAGATACGCAGTATTTT. It yields the protein CASATSGGTDTQYF.

The chain combines TRBV28 with TRBJ2-5, with 7 nucleotides matching TRBD1. Germline lookup yields CDR1 MDHEN and CDR2 SYDVKM. The J segment lost 3 bases and the V segment lost 5 bases, leaving 6 bases of the junction unmatched. The length of the CDR3 is 14 residues. The CDR3 DNA sequence: TGTGCCAGCAGTGCACAGGGGAGCGAAGAGACCCAGTACTTC. Residues: CASSAQGSEETQYF.

This chain uses TRBV15 with TRBJ1-1; D remains unclear. In germline, CDR1 is LNHNV, CDR2 YYDKDF (reference sequence). The CDR3 has 14 amino acids. The ends were cut back, 5 bases at V and 0 bases at J, with 10 bases in the middle. The CDR3 coding sequence is TGTGCCACCAGCCGAACAGTGATGAACACTGAAGCTTTCTTT. The encoded protein is CATSRTVMNTEAFF.

The gene calls are TRBV7-8 and TRBJ1-1; no clear D gene. V shed 5 bases and J shed 1 base, with 8 bases lying between them. CDR3 length: 13 amino acids. Germline CDR1 and CDR2: SGHVS and FQNEAQ. The CDR3: CASSRGKNTEAFF. In nucleotides, the CDR3 is TGTGCCAGCAGCCGGGGTAAGAACACTGAAGCTTTCTTT.

This clone was observed a handful of times. CDR3 protein: CATSRGWRGGTEAFF. The CDR3 DNA follows: TGTGCCACCAGCAGAGGTTGGAGGGGCGGCACTGAAGCTTTCTTT. The chain is built from TRBV15 and TRBJ1-1; TRBD1 is a possible D gene (5 bases). The germline V and J ends were trimmed by 1 base and 4 bases, with 13 bases remaining between them. Looked up from germline, CDR1 is LNHNV and CDR2 is YYDKDF (reference sequence). This CDR3 is built from 15 residues. Variable domain in full (rest from reference TRBV15 and TRBJ1-1): DAMVIQNPRYQVTQFGKPVTLSCSQTLNHNVMYWYQQKSSQAPKLLFHYYDKDFNNEADTPDNFQSRRPNTSFCFLDIRSPGLGDTAMYLCATSRGWRGGTEAFFGQGTRLTVV.

The chain links TRBV7-2 to TRBJ2-1; 7 bases are shared with TRBD2. CDR3 length equals 14 residues. CDR1 is SGHTA, CDR2 FQGNSA, per germline. After removal of 2 bases from V and 9 bases from J, the junction contained 7 bases not matched to a gene. The CDR3 loop is CASSLTVGEGEQFF. The CDR3, as DNA: TGTGCCAGCAGCTTAACCGTCGGGGAGGGTGAGCAGTTCTTC.

The DNA for the CDR3 is TGCGCCAGCGGGCCCGGGACTAGCGGGGGAGAGACCCAGTACTTC. Amino acid sequence: CASGPGTSGGETQYF. This rearrangement joins TRBV5-1 to TRBJ2-5; 14 bases fit TRBD2. CDR1 is SGHRS and CDR2 is YFSETQ in the germline V gene. Trimming at V came to 7 bases and at J to 4 bases, leaving 6 bases not matched to a gene. This CDR3 spans 15 amino acids.

This clone was detected once. The chain couples TRBV28 to TRBJ1-5; D is unresolved. The germline V gene has CDR1 MDHEN and CDR2 SYDVKM. The germline V and J ends were trimmed by 5 bases and 7 bases, with 15 bases remaining between them. The CDR3 consists of 14 residues. CDR3 loop: CASSPRSGGQPQHF. Written as DNA, the CDR3 is TGTGCCAGCAGTCCGCGCAGTGGCGGGCAGCCCCAGCATTTT.

This clone was detected only once. The chain couples TRBV11-2 to TRBJ1-1; maybe TRBD1 (5 bases). The ends were cut back, 1 base at V and 3 bases at J, with 12 bases in the middle. The CDR3 has 15 amino acids. The germline CDR1 and CDR2 sequences are SGHAT and FQNNGV. Here the CDR3 DNA reads TGTGCCAGCAGCTTAGGGATCGCGGGGGACACTGAAGCTTTCTTT. Amino acid sequence: CASSLGIAGDTEAFF.

The chain employs TRBV18 and TRBJ1-3, with D possibly matching TRBD1 (5 bases). V lost 3 bases to trimming and J lost 0 bases, with 15 bases between them. Germline V gives CDR1 KGHSH, CDR2 LQKENI. The CDR3 loop spans 17 amino acids. CDR3 in amino acids: CASSPNTGRSSGNTIYF. In DNA, the CDR3 is TGTGCCAGCTCACCGAATACAGGACGGAGCTCTGGAAACACCATATATTTT.

The chain carries TRBV5-1 and TRBJ2-7, with TRBD1 as a possible D gene (5 bases). Germline V gene data show CDR1 as SGHRS and CDR2 as YFSETQ. This CDR3 region has 13 residues. Deletions cut 5 bases from V and 3 bases from J, with 12 bases between. CDR3 nucleotides: TGCGCCAGCAGTGGGGCCATGGGCTACGAGCAGTACTTC. Protein: CASSGAMGYEQYF. Filled out from reference TRBV5-1 and TRBJ2-7, the complete variable domain reads KAGVTQTPRYLIKTRGQQVTLSCSPISGHRSVSWYQQTPGQGLQFLFEYFSETQRNKGNFPGRFSGRQFSNSRSEMNVSTLELGDSALYLCASSGAMGYEQYFGPGTRLTVT.

This clone was seen a few times. The chain joins TRBV19 to TRBJ1-2; D may be TRBD1 (5 bases). Germline V gives CDR1 LNHDA, CDR2 SQIVND (reference sequence). The CDR3 has 14 amino acids. V was trimmed by 7 bases and J by 4 bases, leaving 16 bases between them. CDR3 coding DNA: TGTGCCAGTATTCGGTCTAGGGGCGGCTATGGCTACACCTTC. It codes for CASIRSRGGYGYTF.

V gene TRBV23-1 combines with J gene TRBJ1-5; 7 bases match TRBD1. TRBV23-1 is reported as an ORF; its role is uncertain. CDR3 length equals 17 residues. V was pared by 0 bases and J by 4 bases, with 9 bases of the junction left unmatched. The CDR3 DNA sequence: TGCGCCAGCAGTCAATCTAATGAGGGGGCACGGAATCAGCCCCAGCATTTT. Translation gives CASSQSNEGARNQPQHF.

The V call is TRBV9, the J call TRBJ1-6, with no clear D. The CDR3 length is 14 residues. V gave up 0 bases and J gave up 7 bases, with 8 bases separating them. From germline, CDR1 is SGDLS and CDR2 YYNGEE. The CDR3 DNA follows: TGTGCCAGCAGCGTAGCTGCGATCAATTCACCCCTCCACTTT. Its translation is CASSVAAINSPLHF.

The chain employs TRBV28 and TRBJ1-1; no clear D gene. Germline V gene data show CDR1 as MDHEN and CDR2 as SYDVKM. This CDR3 is built from 14 residues. V gave up 7 bases and J gave up 6 bases, with 18 bases separating them. The CDR3 region has the DNA TGTGCCAGCAACGAGGGAATTCTTAGCGCTGAAGCTTTCTTT. Translated: CASNEGILSAEAFF.

The chain joins TRBV7-2 to TRBJ2-1, with 11 nucleotides matching TRBD2. The trim removed 2 bases at V and 5 bases at J, leaving 8 bases unmatched. Germline V gives CDR1 SGHTA, CDR2 FQGNSA. The CDR3 covers 17 residues. This chain's CDR3 is CASSLYLTSGGHNEQFF. The DNA of the CDR3 is TGTGCCAGCAGCTTATACCTTACTAGCGGGGGTCACAATGAGCAGTTCTTC.

This CDR3 reads CASKRNRGPYEQYF. CDR3 nucleotide sequence: TGTGCCAGCAAACGTAACCGAGGCCCCTACGAGCAGTACTTC. The rearrangement links TRBV2 to TRBJ2-7; D not resolved. The CDR3 is 14 amino acids. Germline V gene sequence: CDR1 SNHLY, CDR2 FYNNEI. Between the trimmed V and J ends, which lost 7 bases and 2 bases, there was a span of 15 bases.

The chain employs TRBV7-2 and TRBJ2-3; 7 bases are shared with TRBD1. Germline V CDR1 and CDR2: SGHTA, FQGNSA. J was trimmed by 5 bases and V by 5 bases; bases with no gene match: 10. The CDR3 covers 15 residues. CDR3 protein: CASSDNRGHIDTQYF. CDR3 nucleotide sequence: TGTGCCAGCAGCGACAACAGGGGCCATATAGATACGCAGTATTTT. Looking up the rest from reference TRBV7-2 and TRBJ2-3 gives the full variable domain: GAGVSQSPSNKVTEKGKDVELRCDPISGHTALYWYRQSLGQGLEFLIYFQGNSAPDKSGLPSDRFSAERTGGSVSTLTIQRTQQEDSAVYLCASSDNRGHIDTQYFGPGTRLTVL.

The chain is built from TRBV7-2 and TRBJ2-5; a possible D gene is TRBD1 (6 bases). CDR1 and CDR2 (germline): SGHTA, FQGNSA. Trimming pared 5 bases from V and 5 bases from J, leaving 6 bases between. CDR3 length: 11 residues. The CDR3 spells CASSRGETQYF. DNA of the CDR3: TGTGCCAGCAGCAGGGGGGAGACCCAGTACTTC.

The rearrangement uses TRBV9 and TRBJ2-7, with 9 bases that match TRBD1. Germline values: CDR1 SGDLS, CDR2 YYNGEE. The CDR3 totals 16 residues. Losses at the gene ends were 2 bases for V and 0 bases for J; bases not matched to a gene: 6. The CDR3 sequence is CASSVQQGAPSYEQYF. The DNA of the CDR3 is TGTGCCAGCAGCGTCCAACAGGGGGCCCCCTCCTACGAGCAGTACTTC.

This chain uses TRBV5-4 with TRBJ2-1, with 7 bases matching TRBD2. The CDR3 has 15 residues. The V and J ends lost 1 base and 4 bases, in that order; junction bases with no gene match: 5. The germline V gene has CDR1 SGHNT and CDR2 YYREEE (reference sequence). DNA of the CDR3: TGTGCCAGCAGCTTGTCGGGGGGACTTTACAATGAGCAGTTCTTC. Translation: CASSLSGGLYNEQFF. The full variable domain, its missing parts supplied by reference TRBV5-4 and TRBJ2-1, is ETGVTQSPTHLIKTRGQQVTLRCSSQSGHNTVSWYQQALGQGPQFIFQYYREEENGRGNFPPRFSGLQFPNYSSELNVNALELDDSALYLCASSLSGGLYNEQFFGPGTRLTVL.

The rearrangement joins TRBV6-1 to TRBJ1-5; D possibly corresponds to TRBD1 (6 bases). Between the trimmed V and J ends, which lost 6 bases and 0 bases, there was a span of 12 bases. This CDR3 is built from 15 residues. CDR1 and CDR2 from the germline V gene are MNHNS and SASEGT. The CDR3 DNA reads TGTGCCAGCAGCGACAGGTCTGCTAGCAATCAGCCCCAGCATTTT. As protein: CASSDRSASNQPQHF.

This clone was seen only once. The gene calls are TRBV4-3 and TRBJ2-1; TRBD2 aligns across 10 bases. The V and J ends lost 0 bases and 0 bases, in that order; junction bases with no gene match: 11. Looked up from germline, CDR1 is LGHNA and CDR2 is YSLEER. CDR3 length equals 20 residues. The CDR3: CASSQDVRLAGAHSYNEQFF. The DNA for the CDR3 is TGCGCCAGCAGCCAAGATGTAAGGCTAGCGGGGGCCCACTCCTACAATGAGCAGTTCTTC.

This clone was seen a single time. The chain joins TRBV6-6 to TRBJ1-3, with a possible D match to TRBD1 (6 bases). The germline V gene encodes CDR1 MNHNY and CDR2 SVGAGI (reference sequence). V was trimmed by 5 bases and J by 8 bases, leaving 16 bases between them. The CDR3 consists of 14 residues. The CDR3 region has the DNA TGTGCCAGCAGTGGCAGGACAGATCGGGACACCATATATTTT. This encodes CASSGRTDRDTIYF.

The chain carries TRBV5-4 and TRBJ1-1; D call uncertain. Trimming cost V 0 bases and J 2 bases, with 11 bases left between them. The CDR3 is made up of 15 amino acids. Germline loops: CDR1 SGHNT, CDR2 YYREEE (reference sequence). CDR3 nucleotides: TGTGCCAGCAGCTTGGCCCGAGAGGGAAACACTGAAGCTTTCTTT. It specifies CASSLAREGNTEAFF.